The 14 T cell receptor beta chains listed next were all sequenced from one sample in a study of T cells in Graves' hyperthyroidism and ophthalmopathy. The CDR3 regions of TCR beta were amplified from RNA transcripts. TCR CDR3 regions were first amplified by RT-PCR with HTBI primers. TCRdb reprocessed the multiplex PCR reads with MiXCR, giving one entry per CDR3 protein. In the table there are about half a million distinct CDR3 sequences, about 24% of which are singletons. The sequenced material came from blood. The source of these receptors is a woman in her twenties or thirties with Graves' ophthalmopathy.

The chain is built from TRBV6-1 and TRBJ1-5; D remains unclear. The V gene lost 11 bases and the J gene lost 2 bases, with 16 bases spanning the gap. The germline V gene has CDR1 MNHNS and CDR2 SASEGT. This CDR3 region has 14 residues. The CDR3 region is CAPRGSDGNQPQHF. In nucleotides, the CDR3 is TGTGCCCCTCGCGGGAGTGATGGCAATCAGCCCCAGCATTTT.

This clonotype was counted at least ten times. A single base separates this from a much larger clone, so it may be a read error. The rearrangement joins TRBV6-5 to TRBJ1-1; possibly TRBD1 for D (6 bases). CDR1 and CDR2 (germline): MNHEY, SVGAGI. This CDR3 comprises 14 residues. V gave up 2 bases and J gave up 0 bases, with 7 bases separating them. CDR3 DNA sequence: TGTGCCAGCAGTTACACAGGGCTGAACACTGAAGCTTTCTTT. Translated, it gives CASSYTGLNTEAFF.

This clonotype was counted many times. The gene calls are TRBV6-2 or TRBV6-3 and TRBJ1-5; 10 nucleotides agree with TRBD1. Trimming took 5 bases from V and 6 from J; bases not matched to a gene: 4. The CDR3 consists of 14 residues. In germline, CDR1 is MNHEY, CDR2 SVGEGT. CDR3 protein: CASSGQGEGQPQHF. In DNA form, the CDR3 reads TGTGCCAGCAGTGGACAGGGGGAAGGTCAGCCCCAGCATTTT.

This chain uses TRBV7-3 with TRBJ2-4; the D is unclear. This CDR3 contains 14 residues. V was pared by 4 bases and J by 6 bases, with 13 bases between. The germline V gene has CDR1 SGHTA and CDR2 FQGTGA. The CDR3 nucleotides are TGTGCCAGCAGCTGTACAGTGCTTGGAAACATTCAGTACTTC. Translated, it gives CASSCTVLGNIQYF.

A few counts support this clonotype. CDR3 nucleotide sequence: TGTGCCAGCAGTGAAGGAGGCGCAATCGGGACCCAGTACTTC. Its protein is CASSEGGAIGTQYF. V is TRBV6-1 and J is TRBJ2-5; D remains unclear. V was shortened by 1 base and J by 7 bases, with 13 bases between the two germline ends. The CDR3 is 14 amino acids. Germline CDR1 reads MNHNS; CDR2 reads SASEGT.

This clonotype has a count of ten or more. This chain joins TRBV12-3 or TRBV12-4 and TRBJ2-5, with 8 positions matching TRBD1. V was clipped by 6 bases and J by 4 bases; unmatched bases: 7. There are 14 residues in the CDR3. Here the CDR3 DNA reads TGTGCCAGCAGAATCCATACAGGGGGAGAGACCCAGTACTTC. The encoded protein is CASRIHTGGETQYF.

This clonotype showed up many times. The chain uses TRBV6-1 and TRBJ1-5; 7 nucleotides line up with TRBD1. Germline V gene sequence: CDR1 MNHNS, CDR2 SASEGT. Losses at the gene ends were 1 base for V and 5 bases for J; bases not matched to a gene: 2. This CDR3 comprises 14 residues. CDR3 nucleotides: TGTGCCAGCAGTGAAGGACAGGGAGATCAGCCCCAGCATTTT. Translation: CASSEGQGDQPQHF.

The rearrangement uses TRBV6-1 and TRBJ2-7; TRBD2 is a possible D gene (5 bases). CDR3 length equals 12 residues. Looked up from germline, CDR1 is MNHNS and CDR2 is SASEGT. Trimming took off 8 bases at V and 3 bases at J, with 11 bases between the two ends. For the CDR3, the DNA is TGTGCCAGCGGGCCGGCGGGCTACGAGCAGTACTTC. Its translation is CASGPAGYEQYF.

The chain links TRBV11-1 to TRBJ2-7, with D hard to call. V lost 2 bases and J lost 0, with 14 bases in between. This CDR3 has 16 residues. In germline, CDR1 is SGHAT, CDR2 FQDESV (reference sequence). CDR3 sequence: CASSLTGLGSSYEQYF. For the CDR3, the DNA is TGTGCCAGCAGCTTAACCGGGTTGGGAAGCTCCTACGAGCAGTACTTC.

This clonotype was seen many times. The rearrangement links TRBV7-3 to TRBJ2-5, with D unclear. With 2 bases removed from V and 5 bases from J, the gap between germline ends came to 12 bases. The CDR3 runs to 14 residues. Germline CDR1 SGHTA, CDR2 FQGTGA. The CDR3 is CASSLLAMGETQYF. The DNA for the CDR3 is TGTGCCAGCAGCTTATTGGCTATGGGGGAGACCCAGTACTTC.

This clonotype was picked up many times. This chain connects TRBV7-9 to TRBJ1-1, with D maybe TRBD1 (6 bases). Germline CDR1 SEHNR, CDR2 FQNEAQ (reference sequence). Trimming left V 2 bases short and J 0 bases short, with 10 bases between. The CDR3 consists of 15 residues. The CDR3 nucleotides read TGTGCCAGCAGCTTACCCCAGGGGATGAACACTGAAGCTTTCTTT. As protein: CASSLPQGMNTEAFF.

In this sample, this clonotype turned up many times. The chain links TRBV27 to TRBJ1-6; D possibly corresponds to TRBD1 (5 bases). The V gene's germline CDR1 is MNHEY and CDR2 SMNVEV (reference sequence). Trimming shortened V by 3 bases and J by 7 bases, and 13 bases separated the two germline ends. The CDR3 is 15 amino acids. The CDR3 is CASSFAQGGNSPLHF. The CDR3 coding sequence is TGTGCCAGCAGTTTCGCCCAGGGTGGAAATTCACCCCTCCACTTT.

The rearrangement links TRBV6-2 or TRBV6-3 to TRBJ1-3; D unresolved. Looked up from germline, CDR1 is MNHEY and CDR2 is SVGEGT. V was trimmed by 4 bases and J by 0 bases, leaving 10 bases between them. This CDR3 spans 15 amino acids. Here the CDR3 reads CASSSTSFSGNTIYF. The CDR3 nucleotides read TGTGCCAGCAGTTCCACCTCTTTCTCTGGAAACACCATATATTTT.

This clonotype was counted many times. The CDR3 region has the DNA TGCAGTGCTGCACAGGGGGACTACGAGCAGTACTTC. Translated, it gives CSAAQGDYEQYF. The chain joins TRBV20-1 to TRBJ2-7, with 8 nucleotides matching TRBD1. The ends lost 5 bases at V and 3 bases at J; junction bases unmatched: 3. CDR1 is DFQATT and CDR2 is SNEGSKA in the germline V gene (reference sequence). The CDR3 is 12 residues long.